These 27 T cell receptor beta chains share one sample of origin, sequenced in a study of shared clonotypes between healthy human individuals. Assay used: immunoSEQ multiplex PCR; TCRdb lists only in-frame clones, some missing. The table records fewer than 400,000 clones, around 67% of them present only once. The sample taken for sequencing was memory CD4+ T cells sorted from blood. Subset defined: CD45RA-negative fraction. The receptors shown here come from a man under 40 in good health.

In the case of this clone: This CDR3 is also generated by other DNA sequences in the sample. V is TRBV2 and J is TRBJ1-5, with 8 bases aligning to TRBD1. The V gene's germline CDR1 is SNHLY and CDR2 FYNNEI. This CDR3 is 14 amino acids long. V lost 3 bases and J lost 2; bases outside the gene matches: 0. This CDR3 is CASSDRGRNQPQHF. The CDR3 DNA is TGTGCCAGCAGTGACAGGGGGCGCAATCAGCCCCAGCATTTT.

A few counts support this clone. In the same sample, other DNA sequences code for this CDR3. The chain recombines TRBV7-9 with TRBJ2-3; 8 positions agree with TRBD1. CDR1 is SEHNR and CDR2 is FQNEAQ in the germline V gene (reference sequence). V gave up 1 base and J gave up 2 bases; unmatched junction bases: 5. The CDR3 has 16 amino acids. The CDR3, as DNA: TGTGCCAGCAGCTTAGGACAGGGGCGATCCACAGATACGCAGTATTTT. Translated: CASSLGQGRSTDTQYF. The variable domain in full, with the rest retrieved from reference TRBV7-9 and TRBJ2-3, is DTGVSQNPRHKITKRGQNVTFRCDPISEHNRLYWYRQTLGQGPEFLTYFQNEAQLEKSRLLSDRFSAERPKGSFSTLEIQRTEQGDSAMYLCASSLGQGRSTDTQYFGPGTRLTVL.

This clone was counted once. The chain uses TRBV5-1 and TRBJ2-1; tentatively, D is TRBD1 or TRBD2 (5 bases each). This CDR3 contains 14 residues. Germline CDR1 is SGHRS and CDR2 is YFSETQ. Between the trimmed V and J ends, which lost 2 bases and 10 bases, there was a span of 16 bases. CDR3 nucleotides: TGCGCCAGCAGCTTAATGGTCGGGACCATAGAGCAGTTCTTC. Translating gives CASSLMVGTIEQFF.

Details on this clone: Other nucleotide sequences from this sample produce the same CDR3. The V and J genes are TRBV7-9 and TRBJ2-5; D possibly corresponds to TRBD2 (5 bases). V was cut by 5 bases and J by 5 bases, with 18 bases left in between. Per germline, CDR1 SEHNR and CDR2 FQNEAQ (reference sequence). This CDR3 spans 15 amino acids. CDR3 in DNA: TGTGCCAGCAGCCCCAAGAGGCGGGTTGGCGAGACCCAGTACTTC. Translating gives CASSPKRRVGETQYF.

V is TRBV27 and J is TRBJ2-2; a weak D match, TRBD1 (6 bases). Trimming took off 6 bases at V and 8 bases at J, with 13 bases between the two ends. The V gene's germline CDR1 is MNHEY and CDR2 SMNVEV (reference sequence). The CDR3 covers 13 residues. CDR3 in amino acids: CASRYHRAGELFF. In DNA, the CDR3 is TGTGCCAGCAGATATCACAGGGCGGGGGAGCTGTTTTTT.

V usage is TRBV5-1 and J usage is TRBJ2-1, with D possibly TRBD1 on 6 matching bases. CDR3 size: 15 residues. V lost 3 bases, J lost 0 bases, and 10 bases lay in between. Germline assignment: CDR1 SGHRS and CDR2 YFSETQ. CDR3 sequence (DNA): TGCGCCAGCAGCTCGGTGACAGGCTCCTACAATGAGCAGTTCTTC. Its protein is CASSSVTGSYNEQFF. Full variable domain (missing parts from reference TRBV5-1 and TRBJ2-1): KAGVTQTPRYLIKTRGQQVTLSCSPISGHRSVSWYQQTPGQGLQFLFEYFSETQRNKGNFPGRFSGRQFSNSRSEMNVSTLELGDSALYLCASSSVTGSYNEQFFGPGTRLTVL.

CDR3 bases: TGTGCCAGCAGTGAAGCACCGACAGGGCCTGGAAACACCATATATTTT. It specifies CASSEAPTGPGNTIYF. This sequence joins TRBV6-1 and TRBJ1-3; 7 bases align to TRBD1. V was clipped by 0 bases and J by 2 bases; unmatched bases: 4. The germline CDR1 and CDR2 sequences are MNHNS and SASEGT. This CDR3 contains 16 residues.

The gene calls are TRBV28 and TRBJ1-2; 10 nucleotides agree with TRBD1. Germline V lookup: CDR1 MDHEN, CDR2 SYDVKM. J was trimmed by 3 bases and V by 5 bases; bases with no gene match: 9. This CDR3 region has 16 residues. Written as DNA, the CDR3 is TGTGCCAGCAGTCCCACGGGGACAGGGGCCCACTATGGCTACACCTTC. It codes for CASSPTGTGAHYGYTF.

This clone has just a few counts. One junction end disagrees with the germline gene, perhaps due to a read error. CDR3 protein: CASGDRGLQAFF. Written as DNA, the CDR3 is TGTGCCAGCGGTGACAGGGGGCTCCAAGCTTTCTTT. The V and J genes are TRBV6-1 and TRBJ1-1; 10 bases match TRBD1. CDR1 and CDR2 (germline): MNHNS, SASEGT. This CDR3 is built from 12 residues.

This clone was observed once. This chain connects TRBV5-6 to TRBJ2-7; TRBD2 agrees at 9 bases. V was clipped by 2 bases and J by 4 bases; unmatched bases: 4. CDR1 and CDR2 from the germline V gene are SGHDT and YYEEEE. This CDR3 comprises 14 residues. The CDR3 sequence: CASSFGGRGYEQYF. DNA of the CDR3: TGTGCCAGCAGCTTCGGCGGGAGGGGATACGAGCAGTACTTC.

In its sample, this clone was seen a few times. This chain joins TRBV2 and TRBJ2-1, with a possible D match to TRBD2 (6 bases). The CDR3 has 15 amino acids. V lost 0 bases and J lost 7, with 13 bases in between. Germline CDR1 is SNHLY and CDR2 is FYNNEI. The CDR3 DNA sequence: TGTGCCAGCAGTGAAGCGTCCGGGAGAGGAAATGAGCAGTTCTTC. It is translated as CASSEASGRGNEQFF. The whole variable domain, remainder taken from reference TRBV2 and TRBJ2-1, is EPEVTQTPSHQVTQMGQEVILRCVPISNHLYFYWYRQILGQKVEFLVSFYNNEISEKSEIFDDQFSVERPDGSNFTLKIRSTKLEDSAMYFCASSEASGRGNEQFFGPGTRLTVL.

The CDR3 region has the DNA TGTGCCAGCAGTGAATTAGAGGGTGCTTCGTACGAGCAGTACTTC. This sequence encodes CASSELEGASYEQYF. V and J are TRBV6-1 and TRBJ2-7; D might be TRBD2 (5 bases). CDR3 size: 15 residues. Germline V lookup: CDR1 MNHNS, CDR2 SASEGT. Trimming pared 2 bases from V and 4 bases from J, leaving 15 bases between.

This rearrangement joins TRBV10-3 to TRBJ2-5; TRBD1 matches at 9 bases. V trimming: 5 bases; J trimming: 2 bases; junction bases outside the gene matches: 9. The CDR3 length is 16 residues. Germline V CDR1 and CDR2: ENHRY, SYGVKD. CDR3 nucleotide sequence: TGTGCCATCAGTACCGGGACAGGGAGAGGACAAGAGACCCAGTACTTC. Translating gives CAISTGTGRGQETQYF.

This chain joins TRBV11-2 and TRBJ1-4; no firm D call. This CDR3 spans 15 amino acids. CDR1 is SGHAT and CDR2 is FQNNGV in the germline V gene. V shed 5 bases and J shed 5 bases, with 15 bases lying between them. The CDR3: CASSPRSLLNEKLFF. DNA of the CDR3: TGTGCCAGCAGCCCGCGTTCGTTGCTCAATGAAAAACTGTTTTTT.

The V and J genes are TRBV7-9 and TRBJ1-5; TRBD1 might be the D (5 bases). CDR1 and CDR2 from the germline V gene are SEHNR and FQNEAQ (reference sequence). This CDR3 is built from 15 residues. Trimming took off 3 bases at V and 7 bases at J, with 16 bases between the two ends. The CDR3 protein is CASSFGDFSYQPQHF. In nucleotides, the CDR3 is TGTGCCAGCAGCTTCGGGGACTTTTCTTACCAGCCCCAGCATTTT.

The chain uses TRBV18 and TRBJ1-2, with 9 positions matching TRBD1. V lost 3 bases, J lost 6 bases, and 5 bases stayed unmatched. This CDR3 comprises 14 residues. Germline V gene sequence: CDR1 KGHSH, CDR2 LQKENI. CDR3 protein: CASSPGTGYNGYTF. DNA of the CDR3: TGTGCCAGCTCACCCGGGACAGGGTATAATGGCTACACCTTC.

The rearrangement links TRBV5-4 to TRBJ2-1; D is unclear. The CDR3 has 13 amino acids. V gave up 5 bases and J gave up 10 bases, with 16 bases separating them. Germline V gene sequence: CDR1 SGHNT, CDR2 YYREEE (reference sequence). The CDR3 loop is CASRMQTGREQFF. CDR3 DNA: TGTGCCAGCAGGATGCAAACTGGTCGAGAGCAGTTCTTC.

This chain uses TRBV29-1 with TRBJ2-1; TRBD2 matches 11 bases. Germline assignment: CDR1 SQVTM and CDR2 ANQGSEA. The CDR3 extends over 16 amino acids. Trimming took 7 bases from V and 5 from J; bases not matched to a gene: 13. DNA of the CDR3: TGCAGCGGGTCGGGGACTAGCGGATTTTTCAACAATGAGCAGTTCTTC. Its translation: CSGSGTSGFFNNEQFF.

The rearrangement links TRBV10-2 to TRBJ2-1; possibly TRBD1 or TRBD2 for D (5 bases each). CDR1 WSHSY and CDR2 SAAADI come from the germline V gene. V dropped 8 bases and J dropped 0 bases, with 11 bases sitting between them. This CDR3 region has 14 residues. CDR3 protein: CASFGAPSYNEQFF. In DNA form, the CDR3 reads TGCGCCAGCTTCGGGGCCCCCTCCTACAATGAGCAGTTCTTC.

V is TRBV7-3 and J is TRBJ2-1; 8 nucleotides line up with TRBD2. Per the germline V gene, CDR1 is SGHTA and CDR2 is FQGTGA. The CDR3 runs to 15 residues. Trimming took 4 bases from V and 5 from J; bases not matched to a gene: 7. CDR3 in DNA: TGTGCCAGCAGCTCCCGGACTAGCTGGCACAATGAGCAGTTCTTC. This sequence encodes CASSSRTSWHNEQFF.

The J gene is TRBJ1-1, the V gene TRBV2; D gene uncertain. The CDR3 runs to 17 residues. CDR1 is SNHLY, CDR2 FYNNEI, per germline. Between the trimmed V and J ends, which lost 5 bases and 9 bases, there was a span of 28 bases. CDR3 loop: CASSSLRGRTLKGQAFF. CDR3 nucleotide sequence: TGTGCCAGCAGTTCTTTGCGAGGGAGAACACTTAAGGGCCAAGCTTTCTTT.

This clone was detected only a few times. CDR3 amino acids: CASTSEYYGYTF. In DNA, the CDR3 is TGTGCCAGCACTTCGGAATACTATGGCTACACCTTC. This chain uses TRBV2 with TRBJ1-2, with D unclear. Germline V lookup: CDR1 SNHLY, CDR2 FYNNEI. The CDR3 contains 12 residues. V was clipped by 7 bases and J by 3 bases, with 9 bases between them.

The chain is built from TRBV11-3 and TRBJ2-1; 7 bases fit TRBD2. V trimming: 5 bases; J trimming: 5 bases; junction bases outside the gene matches: 12. This CDR3 is built from 16 residues. The V gene's germline CDR1 is SGHNT and CDR2 YENEEA. In nucleotides, the CDR3 is TGTGCCAGCAGCCGCCGGCCCGCGGGGGTGCACAATGAGCAGTTCTTC. Protein sequence: CASSRRPAGVHNEQFF.

This chain uses TRBV29-1 with TRBJ2-2, with a possible D match to TRBD1 (5 bases). The V and J ends lost 6 bases and 6 bases respectively, with 8 bases between them. Germline V gene sequence: CDR1 SQVTM, CDR2 ANQGSEA. CDR3 size: 11 residues. CDR3 region: CSVQDPGELFF. DNA for the CDR3: TGCAGCGTACAGGATCCCGGGGAGCTGTTTTTT.

The chain joins TRBV7-2 to TRBJ1-3; the match to TRBD1 covers 9 bases. The junction had 4 bases not matched to a gene; V was cut back by 0 bases and J by 4 bases. The germline V gene encodes CDR1 SGHTA and CDR2 FQGNSA. The CDR3 is made up of 16 amino acids. CDR3 sequence (DNA): TGTGCCAGCAGCTTAGCGGGACAGGGTTCAGGAAACACCATATATTTT. Translating gives CASSLAGQGSGNTIYF.

The genes are TRBV4-3 and TRBJ2-2; D gene ambiguous. The CDR3 consists of 17 residues. Germline CDR1 reads LGHNA; CDR2 reads YSLEER. The V gene lost 3 bases and the J gene lost 0 bases, with 14 bases spanning the gap. The DNA for the CDR3 is TGCGCCAGCAGCCACCCGATCGTCGGTTCGAACACCGGGGAGCTGTTTTTT. It is translated as CASSHPIVGSNTGELFF.

The chain joins TRBV27 to TRBJ2-7; tentative D call: TRBD2 (6 bases). Germline CDR1 and CDR2: MNHEY and SMNVEV (reference sequence). This CDR3 has 14 amino acids. The V end lost 10 bases, the J end lost 0 bases, and 16 bases lay between the germline ends. The CDR3: CATGDSGNSYEQYF. CDR3 nucleotides: TGTGCCACCGGGGATAGCGGCAACTCCTACGAGCAGTACTTC.